The present T cell receptor (beta chain) was sequenced within a study of cytomegalovirus exposure and HLA in healthy donors. Donors in the study were healthy people who gave bone marrow. Germline CDR1 and CDR2: LNHDA and SQIVND (reference sequence). The CDR3 contains 15 residues. Trimming removed 9 bases at V and 3 bases at J, with 17 bases between. Primers for the PCR totalled 60 Vbeta and 13 Jbeta. Repertoires were generated with immunoSEQ multiplex PCR, while TCRdb's copy carries only in-frame clones and drops some. The table has some 200,000 clones, around 83% seen once. The sample comprised PBMCs. The clonotype was recovered from a woman aged 18-35 years in good health and CMV-seronegative. The rearrangement joins TRBV19 to TRBJ2-2, with a possible D match to TRBD2 (5 bases). CDR3 sequence: CASHRDKRYTGELFF. The CDR3 DNA follows: TGTGCCAGCCATAGGGATAAGCGGTACACCGGGGAGCTGTTTTTT.